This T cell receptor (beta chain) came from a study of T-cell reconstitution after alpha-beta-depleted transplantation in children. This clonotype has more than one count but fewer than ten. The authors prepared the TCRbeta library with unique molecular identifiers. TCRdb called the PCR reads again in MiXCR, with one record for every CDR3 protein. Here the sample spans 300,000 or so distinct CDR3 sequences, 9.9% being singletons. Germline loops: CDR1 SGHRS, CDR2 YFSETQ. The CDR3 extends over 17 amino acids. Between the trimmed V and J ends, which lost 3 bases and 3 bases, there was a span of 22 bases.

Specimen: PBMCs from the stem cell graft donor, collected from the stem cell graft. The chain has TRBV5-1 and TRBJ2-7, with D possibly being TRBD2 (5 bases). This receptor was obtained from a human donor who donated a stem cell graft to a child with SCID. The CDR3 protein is CASSSEPPGIPNYEQYF. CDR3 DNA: TGCGCCAGCAGCTCGGAACCCCCCGGGATTCCTAACTACGAGCAGTACTTC.